Detailed here is one T cell receptor beta chain. This record comes from a study of blood T cell repertoires in COVID-19. Across the whole study: Material from acute and convalescent COVID-19 was sourced from the United States, Italy and Spain.

TCRdb's table, derived via immunoSEQ multiplex PCR, lists solely in-frame clones and lacks some. Of 150,000 to 170,000 clones in the sample, about 79% are singletons; the top ten hold over 25%. After removal of 3 bases from V and 7 bases from J, the junction contained 5 bases not matched to a gene. Germline lookup yields CDR1 LGHNA and CDR2 YNFKEQ. This CDR3 has 15 residues. The clonotype was recovered from a woman aged 55-75 years with acute or convalescent COVID-19. Sequencing input: peripheral blood. This chain uses TRBV4-2 with TRBJ1-6; 8 nucleotides line up with TRBD1. The CDR3 nucleotides read TGTGCCAGCAGCCATGGGACAGGTCAAAATTCACCCCTCCACTTT. Its translation: CASSHGTGQNSPLHF.